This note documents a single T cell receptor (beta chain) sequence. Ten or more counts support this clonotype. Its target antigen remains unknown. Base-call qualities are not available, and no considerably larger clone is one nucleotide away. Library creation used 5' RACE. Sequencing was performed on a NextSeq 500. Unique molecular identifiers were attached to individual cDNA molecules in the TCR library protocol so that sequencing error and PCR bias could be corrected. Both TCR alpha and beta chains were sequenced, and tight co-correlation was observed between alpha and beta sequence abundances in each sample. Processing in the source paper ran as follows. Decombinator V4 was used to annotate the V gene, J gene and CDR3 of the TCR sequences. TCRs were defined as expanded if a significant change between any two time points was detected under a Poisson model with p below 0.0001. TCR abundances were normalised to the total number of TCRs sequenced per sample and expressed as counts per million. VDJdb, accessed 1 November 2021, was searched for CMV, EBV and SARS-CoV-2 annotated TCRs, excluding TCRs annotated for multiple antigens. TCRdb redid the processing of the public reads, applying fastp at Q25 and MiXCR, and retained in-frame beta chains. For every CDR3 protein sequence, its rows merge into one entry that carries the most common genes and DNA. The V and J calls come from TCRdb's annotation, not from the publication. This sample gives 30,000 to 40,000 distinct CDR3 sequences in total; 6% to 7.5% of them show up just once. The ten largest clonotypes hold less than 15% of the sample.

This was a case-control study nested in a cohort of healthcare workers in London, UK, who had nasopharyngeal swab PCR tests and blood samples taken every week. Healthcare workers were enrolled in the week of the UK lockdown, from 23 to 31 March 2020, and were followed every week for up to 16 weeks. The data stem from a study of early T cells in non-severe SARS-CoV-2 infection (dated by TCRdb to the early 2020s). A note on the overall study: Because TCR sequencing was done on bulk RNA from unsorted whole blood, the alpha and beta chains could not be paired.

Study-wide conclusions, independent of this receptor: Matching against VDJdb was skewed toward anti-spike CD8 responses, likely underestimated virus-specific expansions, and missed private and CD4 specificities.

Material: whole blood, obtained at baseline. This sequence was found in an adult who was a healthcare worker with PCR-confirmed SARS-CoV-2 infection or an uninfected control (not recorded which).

The CDR3 sequence is CASSQGVNTEAFF. The DNA sequence is given as TGTGCCAGCTCCCAGGGGGTAAACACTGAAGCTTTCTTT. The V gene is TRBV18 and the J gene is TRBJ1-1; 7 nucleotides in the junction match TRBD1. Reading from cysteine to phenylalanine, the CDR3 counts 13 amino acids. Of the read, only the CDR3 DNA is kept; its 39 bases are in frame from base 1. Relative to germline, V is missing 6 bases and J is missing 2 bases, with 3 bases of the junction outside any gene match. Taken from the germline V gene, the CDR1 and CDR2 loops are KGHSH and LQKENI.